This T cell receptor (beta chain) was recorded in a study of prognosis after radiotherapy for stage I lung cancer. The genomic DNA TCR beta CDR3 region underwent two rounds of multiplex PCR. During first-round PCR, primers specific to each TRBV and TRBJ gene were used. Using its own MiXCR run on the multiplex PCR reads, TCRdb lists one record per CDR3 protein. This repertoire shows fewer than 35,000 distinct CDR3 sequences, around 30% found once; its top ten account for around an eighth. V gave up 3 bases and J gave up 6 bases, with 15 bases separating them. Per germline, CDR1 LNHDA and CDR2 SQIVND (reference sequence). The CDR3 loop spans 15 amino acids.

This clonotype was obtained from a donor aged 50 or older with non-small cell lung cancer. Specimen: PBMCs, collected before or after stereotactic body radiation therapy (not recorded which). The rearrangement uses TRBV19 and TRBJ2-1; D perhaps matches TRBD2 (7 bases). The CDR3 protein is CASSIRGGARNEQFF. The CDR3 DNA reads TGTGCCAGTAGTATTAGAGGGGGGGCCCGCAATGAGCAGTTCTTC. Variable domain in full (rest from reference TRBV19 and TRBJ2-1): DGGITQSPKYLFRKEGQNVTLSCEQNLNHDAMYWYRQDPGQGLRLIYYSQIVNDFQKGDIAEGYSVSREKKESFPLTVTSAQKNPTAFYLCASSIRGGARNEQFFGPGTRLTVL.